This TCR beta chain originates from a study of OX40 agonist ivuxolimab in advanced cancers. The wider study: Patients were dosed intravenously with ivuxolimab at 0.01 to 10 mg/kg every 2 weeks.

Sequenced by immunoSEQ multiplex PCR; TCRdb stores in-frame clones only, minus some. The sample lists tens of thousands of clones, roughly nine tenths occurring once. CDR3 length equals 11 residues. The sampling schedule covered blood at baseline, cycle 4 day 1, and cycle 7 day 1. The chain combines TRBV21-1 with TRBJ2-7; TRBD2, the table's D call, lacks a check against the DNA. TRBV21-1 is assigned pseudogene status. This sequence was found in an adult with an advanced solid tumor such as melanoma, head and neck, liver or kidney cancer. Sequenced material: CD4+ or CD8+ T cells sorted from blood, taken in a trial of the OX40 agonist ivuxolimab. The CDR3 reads CAMPKRHEQYF. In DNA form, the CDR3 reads TGTGCCATGCCGAAGCGGCACGAGCAGTACTTC.